These 26 T cell receptor beta chains came from one sample sequenced in a study of T cells in women clearing cervical HPV infection. Sequencing used immunoSEQ multiplex PCR; TCRdb keeps in-frame clones, though not all of them. The sample's table shows 25,000 to 30,000 clones. The source material was blood buffy coat. These receptors came from a woman between 18 and 69 years old with a cervical HPV16 infection that either progressed to CIN3+ or cleared (not recorded which).

In the case of this clone: With the read ending 3 residues before the CDR3 end, the germline J gene is used to fill in that end. This rearrangement joins TRBV19 to TRBJ2-5; TRBD1 agrees at 8 bases. CDR3 length: 15 residues. From germline, CDR1 is LNHDA and CDR2 SQIVND (reference sequence). The ends lost 3 bases at V and 3 bases at J; junction bases unmatched: 6. The CDR3 bases that were read are TGTGCCAGTAGTATGCATTCGGACAGGGAAGAGACC. This gives the protein CASSMHSDREET. The entire CDR3 protein is CASSMHSDREETQYF.

Comments on this clone: Germline and junction disagree at one end, which may indicate a read error. The read comes to an end 3 residues before the CDR3 does, leaving the germline J gene to fill in the end. V usage is TRBV7-7 and J usage is TRBJ2-5, with TRBD2 matching 13 bases. CDR1 and CDR2 from the germline V gene are SSHAT and FNYEAQ (reference sequence). This CDR3 region has 16 residues. The part of the CDR3 DNA that was read is TGTGCTAGCAGCCAAAGACTAGCGGGAGGCGGGGAGACC. Translation gives CASSQRLAGGGET. The full CDR3 sequence reads CASSQRLAGGGETQYF.

In terms of frequency, this clone is medium-sized. Coverage ceases 3 residues before the CDR3 finishes, and the germline J gene fills in the end. J is TRBJ1-2 and V is TRBV20-1; D gene ambiguous. The V end lost 4 bases, the J end lost 7 bases, and 22 bases lay between the germline ends. The CDR3 consists of 15 residues. Germline lookup yields CDR1 DFQATT and CDR2 SNEGSKA (reference sequence). The CDR3 bases that were read are TGCAGTGCTACAACAGAGAAATGGTTCTCAGGTGGC. This sequence encodes CSATTEKWFSGG. The CDR3 in full is CSATTEKWFSGGYTF.

Remarks on this clone: Read data end 3 residues before the CDR3 end; the end is taken from the germline J gene. The chain recombines TRBV5-1 with TRBJ1-2, with D possibly being TRBD1 (5 bases). This CDR3 spans 14 amino acids. V lost 0 bases and J lost 4, with 10 bases in between. Germline V gene data show CDR1 as SGHRS and CDR2 as YFSETQ. The sequenced CDR3 bases are TGCGCCAGCAGCTTGGAAGGGGAAGGCTATGGC. This translates into CASSLEGEGYG. From start to end, the CDR3 is CASSLEGEGYGYTF. The variable domain in full, completed from reference TRBV5-1 and TRBJ1-2, reads KAGVTQTPRYLIKTRGQQVTLSCSPISGHRSVSWYQQTPGQGLQFLFEYFSETQRNKGNFPGRFSGRQFSNSRSEMNVSTLELGDSALYLCASSLEGEGYGYTFGSGTRLTVV.

On this clone: From the germline J gene comes the end of the CDR3, since the read stops 3 residues before it. This chain uses TRBV5-6 with TRBJ2-2; D may be TRBD1 or TRBD2 (5 bases each). Germline assignment: CDR1 SGHDT and CDR2 YYEEEE. The CDR3 length is 12 residues. The part of the CDR3 DNA that was read is TGTGCCAGTTCAGGGAGTAATGAAAAG. Translated: CASSGSNEK. The full CDR3 reads CASSGSNEKLFF.

Comments on this clone: Read coverage stops 3 residues before the CDR3 terminus; the germline J gene supplies the remainder. V gene TRBV6-2 or TRBV6-3 combines with J gene TRBJ1-4, with D possibly matching TRBD1 (5 bases). With 6 bases removed from V and 5 bases from J, the gap between germline ends came to 16 bases. This CDR3 contains 15 residues. Germline loops: CDR1 MNHEY, CDR2 SVGEGT. CDR3 in amino acids: CASSPWAGKNEKLFF. The CDR3 bases that were read are TGTGCCAGCAGCCCTTGGGCAGGGAAAAATGAAAAA.

A remark on this clone: The read ends 3 residues early relative to the CDR3; the germline J gene fills the gap. The rearrangement uses TRBV7-6 and TRBJ1-4; TRBD1 might be the D (5 bases). CDR1 SGHVS and CDR2 FNYEAQ come from the germline V gene. The CDR3 runs to 18 residues. With 6 bases removed from V and 1 base from J, the gap between germline ends came to 21 bases. The CDR3 reads CASRKSRTMLGTNEKLFF. The sequenced CDR3 bases are TGTGCCAGCAGGAAGAGCAGGACAATGCTTGGAACTAATGAAAAA.

On this clone: The CDR3 goes on 3 residues after the read ends, and that part is filled in from the germline J gene. The chain joins TRBV4-2 to TRBJ2-3; 9 bases are shared with TRBD2. Germline V gene sequence: CDR1 LGHNA, CDR2 YNFKEQ. There are 15 residues in the CDR3. CDR3 loop: CASSGSAGGPDTQYF. The DNA read from the CDR3 is TGTGCCAGCAGCGGGTCGGCGGGAGGGCCGGACACG.

Notes on this clone: The CDR3 end is not reached by the read, which stops 3 residues before it; the germline J gene fills it in. This rearrangement joins TRBV2 to TRBJ2-7; D is unresolved. Trimming took off 5 bases at V and 4 bases at J, with 9 bases between the two ends. Germline CDR1 SNHLY, CDR2 FYNNEI. This CDR3 is 12 amino acids long. CDR3 amino acids: CASSSLGYEQYF. The DNA read from the CDR3 is TGTGCCAGCAGTTCTCTAGGTTACGAG.

As concerns this clone: Read data end 3 residues before the CDR3 end; the end is taken from the germline J gene. This sequence joins TRBV6-2 or TRBV6-3 and TRBJ1-4; 7 positions match TRBD1. Germline V gene data show CDR1 as MNHEY and CDR2 as SVGEGT. This CDR3 has 17 amino acids. The CDR3 spells CASSSDRVGYGANVLFF. CDR3 DNA, as far as it was read: TGTGCCAGCAGTTCTGACAGGGTCGGTTATGGGGCCAACGTA.

Regarding this clone: The read is 3 residues too short to cover the CDR3 end, so that end is filled in from the germline J gene. The genes are TRBV29-1 and TRBJ2-7, with D perhaps matching TRBD2 (5 bases). This CDR3 is built from 13 residues. Trimming cost V 6 bases and J 1 base, with 13 bases left between them. Germline V CDR1 and CDR2: SQVTM, ANQGSEA. The part of the CDR3 DNA that was read is TGCAGCGTCGCCGAGGGCCGATCCTACGAG. It specifies CSVAEGRSYE. The complete CDR3 protein is CSVAEGRSYEQYF.

About this clone: The read halts 3 residues ahead of the CDR3 end, with the missing end drawn from the germline J gene. This rearrangement joins TRBV6-4 to TRBJ2-2; D is possibly TRBD1 (5 bases). The CDR3 totals 17 residues. V lost 2 bases and J lost 6, with 19 bases in between. The germline V gene encodes CDR1 MRHNA and CDR2 SNTAGT. The CDR3 sequence: CASSDRGSVLQAGELFF. CDR3 DNA, as far as it was read: TGTGCCAGCAGTGACAGGGGCTCCGTTCTTCAGGCCGGGGAG.

The CDR3 sequence: CASSQSELGYGSETQYF. Partial CDR3 DNA: TGTGCCAGCAGCCAATCGGAATTGGGCTACGGCAGTGAGACC. The chain recombines TRBV4-2 with TRBJ2-5; D remains unclear. Read coverage stops 3 residues before the CDR3 terminus; the germline J gene supplies the remainder. Trimming removed 2 bases at V and 5 bases at J, with 21 bases between. This CDR3 has 17 amino acids. Germline V gene data show CDR1 as LGHNA and CDR2 as YNFKEQ.

Concerning this clone: Read coverage stops 3 residues before the CDR3 terminus; the germline J gene supplies the remainder. This rearrangement joins TRBV29-1 to TRBJ2-4; 7 nucleotides line up with TRBD1. V shed 1 base, J shed 8 bases, and the junction held 8 bases outside the gene matches. Germline loops: CDR1 SQVTM, CDR2 ANQGSEA. This CDR3 comprises 14 residues. The covered CDR3 bases are TGCAGCGTTGAAGTGTTTGACAGGGAACACATT. As protein: CSVEVFDREHI. The CDR3 as a whole reads CSVEVFDREHIQYF.

Worth noting for this clone: Coverage ceases 3 residues before the CDR3 finishes, and the germline J gene fills in the end. The V and J genes are TRBV19 and TRBJ1-2; 10 bases agree with TRBD1. The J segment lost 6 bases and the V segment lost 3 bases, leaving 7 bases of the junction unmatched. The CDR3 sequence is 15 residues long. CDR1 LNHDA and CDR2 SQIVND come from the germline V gene (reference sequence). The CDR3 DNA, read in part, is TGTGCCAGTAGTATCCTAACGACAGGGGGCGATGGC. Its protein product is CASSILTTGGDG. In full, the CDR3 is CASSILTTGGDGYTF.

Comments on this clone: Read data end 3 residues before the CDR3 end; the end is taken from the germline J gene. V and J are TRBV7-9 and TRBJ1-1; D is ambiguous. V shed 5 bases and J shed 1 base, with 14 bases lying between them. CDR1 and CDR2 from the germline V gene are SEHNR and FQNEAQ (reference sequence). There are 15 residues in the CDR3. CDR3 DNA (partial): TGTGCCAGCAGCCGTATCCCTCAGGAGAACACTGAA. Translating gives CASSRIPQENTE. The whole CDR3 sequence reads CASSRIPQENTEAFF.

To note about this clone: The sequence runs out 3 residues before the end of the CDR3; the remainder is reconstructed from the germline J gene. The J gene is TRBJ1-2, the V gene TRBV18; 7 nucleotides agree with TRBD1. CDR1 and CDR2 from the germline V gene are KGHSH and LQKENI. This CDR3 spans 20 amino acids. The CDR3 spells CASSPRYSTGQGVVRETYTF. Incomplete CDR3 DNA: TGTGCCAGCTCCCCCCGTTACTCGACTGGGCAGGGGGTTGTTCGAGAGACC.

With regard to this clone: One end of the junction does not line up with germline, which may come from a read error. The read terminates 3 residues ahead of where the CDR3 ends, so the germline J gene completes it. V is TRBV4-2 and J is TRBJ1-5; the match to TRBD1 covers 9 bases. This CDR3 has 15 residues. Germline values: CDR1 LGHNA, CDR2 YNFKEQ. The part of the CDR3 DNA that was read is TGCGCCAGCAGCCAAGGGACAGGGCTCAATCAGCCC. Translation gives CASSQGTGLNQP. In full, the CDR3 is CASSQGTGLNQPQHF.

On this clone: The read ends 3 residues shy of where the CDR3 ends; the end is completed using the germline J gene. The chain is built from TRBV5-4 and TRBJ2-7, with D unclear. The CDR3 runs to 14 residues. The germline V gene has CDR1 SGHNT and CDR2 YYREEE (reference sequence). The V gene lost 2 bases and the J gene lost 6 bases, with 15 bases spanning the gap. This CDR3 reads CASSFPWAEFEQYF. Incomplete CDR3 DNA: TGTGCCAGCAGCTTTCCTTGGGCCGAGTTCGAG. The variable domain in full, with the rest retrieved from reference TRBV5-4 and TRBJ2-7, is ETGVTQSPTHLIKTRGQQVTLRCSSQSGHNTVSWYQQALGQGPQFIFQYYREEENGRGNFPPRFSGLQFPNYSSELNVNALELDDSALYLCASSFPWAEFEQYFGPGTRLTVT.

As concerns this clone: The DNA ends 3 residues before the CDR3 does, and the rest of the CDR3 is filled in from the germline J gene. This chain joins TRBV5-4 and TRBJ1-5, with TRBD1 identical over 8 bases. V lost 2 bases to trimming and J lost 7 bases; unmatched junction nucleotides: 2. Germline-derived CDR1 and CDR2 are SGHNT and YYREEE (reference sequence). The CDR3 has 13 amino acids. Here the CDR3 reads CASSFDRGQPQHF. The CDR3 DNA, read in part, is TGTGCCAGCAGCTTCGACAGGGGCCAGCCC.

Of note for this clone: Read data end 3 residues before the CDR3 end; the end is taken from the germline J gene. The rearrangement links TRBV5-1 to TRBJ2-7, with 7 bases aligning to TRBD1. The V gene end was trimmed by 6 bases and the J gene end by 5 bases; junction bases not matched to a gene: 8. The CDR3 is 13 residues long. CDR1 and CDR2 (germline): SGHRS, YFSETQ. The DNA read from the CDR3 is TGCGCCAGCACCAGACAGGGTTTGGACGAG. Its protein product is CASTRQGLDE. The whole CDR3 protein is CASTRQGLDEQYF.

Notes on this clone: The CDR3 end is not reached by the read, which stops 3 residues before it; the germline J gene fills it in. The chain employs TRBV7-2 and TRBJ1-4; TRBD1 might be the D (5 bases). This CDR3 comprises 14 residues. Germline V CDR1 and CDR2: SGHTA, FQGNSA. The part of the CDR3 DNA that was read is TGTGCCAGCAGCCGCAATCAGGGAGGGTCACCA. This gives the protein CASSRNQGGSP. In full, the CDR3 is CASSRNQGGSPLFF.

By frequency, this clone registers medium-sized. From the germline J gene comes the end of the CDR3, since the read stops 3 residues before it. The V call is TRBV20-1, the J call TRBJ2-3, with TRBD2 matching 9 bases. The length of the CDR3 is 14 residues. Germline V gene sequence: CDR1 DFQATT, CDR2 SNEGSKA (reference sequence). Trimming removed 4 bases from V and 3 bases from J; junction bases left unmatched: 5. The CDR3 DNA, read in part, is TGCAGTGCTACCTTAGCGGGAGCAACAGATACG. This translates into CSATLAGATDT. In full, the CDR3 reads CSATLAGATDTQYF.

The CDR3 loop reads CASSPGQGSSLDTQYF. CDR3 DNA (partial): TGCGCCAGCAGCCCGGGACAGGGGTCGTCCTTAGATACG. The chain carries TRBV5-1 and TRBJ2-3; 10 bases fit TRBD1. The read terminates 3 residues ahead of where the CDR3 ends, so the germline J gene completes it. The trim removed 4 bases at V and 5 bases at J, leaving 10 bases unmatched. The CDR3 sequence is 16 residues long. From germline, CDR1 is SGHRS and CDR2 YFSETQ.

Turning to this clone: The observed sequence ends 3 residues before the CDR3 terminus, with the missing tail filled in from the germline J gene. The chain couples TRBV27 to TRBJ2-7; D unresolved. Germline lookup yields CDR1 MNHEY and CDR2 SMNVEV (reference sequence). V dropped 3 bases and J dropped 5 bases, with 11 bases sitting between them. The CDR3 has 13 residues. The CDR3 is CASSFTVYHEQYF. Incomplete CDR3 DNA: TGTGCCAGCAGTTTTACAGTTTACCACGAG.

The CDR3 reads CASSPPPAGRIYDYTF. The sequenced part of the CDR3 DNA is TGTGCCAGCTCACCACCGCCGGCAGGGAGAATCTACGAC. The genes are TRBV18 and TRBJ1-2; D might be TRBD1 (5 bases). Read coverage stops 3 residues before the CDR3 terminus; the germline J gene supplies the remainder. This CDR3 comprises 16 residues. Per the germline V gene, CDR1 is KGHSH and CDR2 is LQKENI.